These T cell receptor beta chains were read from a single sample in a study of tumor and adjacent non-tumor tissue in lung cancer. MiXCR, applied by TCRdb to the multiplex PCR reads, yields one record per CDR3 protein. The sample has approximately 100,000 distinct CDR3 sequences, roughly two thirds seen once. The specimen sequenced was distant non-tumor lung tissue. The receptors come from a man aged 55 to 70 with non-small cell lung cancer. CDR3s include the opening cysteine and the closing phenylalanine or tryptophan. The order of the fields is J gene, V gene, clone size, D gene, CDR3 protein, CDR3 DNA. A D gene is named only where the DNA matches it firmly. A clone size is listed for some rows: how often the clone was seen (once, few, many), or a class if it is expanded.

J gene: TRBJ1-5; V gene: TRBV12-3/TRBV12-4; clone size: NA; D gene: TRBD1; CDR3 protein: CANRTRTGSNQPQHF; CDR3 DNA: TGTGCCAACAGAACGAGGACAGGGAGCAATCAGCCCCAGCATTTT
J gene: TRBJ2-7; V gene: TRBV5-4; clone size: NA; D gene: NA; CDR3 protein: CASSVAPDGYEQYF; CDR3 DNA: TGTGCCAGCAGCGTTGCACCAGATGGGTACGAGCAGTACTTC
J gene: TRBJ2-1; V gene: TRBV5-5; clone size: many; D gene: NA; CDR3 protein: CASSLGGHLYPDNEQFF; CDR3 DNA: TGTGCCAGCAGCTTGGGGGGACATCTGTACCCCGACAATGAGCAGTTCTTC
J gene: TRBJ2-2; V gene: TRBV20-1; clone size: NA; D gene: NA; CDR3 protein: CSAKGGWNIGELFF; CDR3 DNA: TGCAGTGCTAAGGGGGGGTGGAACATCGGGGAGCTGTTTTTT
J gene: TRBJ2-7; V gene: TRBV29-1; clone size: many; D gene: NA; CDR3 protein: CSVEESGAEQYF; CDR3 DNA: TGCAGCGTTGAAGAATCGGGTGCCGAGCAGTACTTC
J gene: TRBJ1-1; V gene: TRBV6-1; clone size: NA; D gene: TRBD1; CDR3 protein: CANRHGTAIIETEAFF; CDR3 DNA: TGTGCCAACAGACACGGGACAGCCATCATCGAAACTGAAGCTTTCTTT
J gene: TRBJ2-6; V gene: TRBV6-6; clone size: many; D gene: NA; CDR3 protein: CASSDTTGPGANVLTF; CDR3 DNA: TGTGCCAGCAGCGACACCACAGGGCCTGGGGCCAACGTCCTGACTTTC
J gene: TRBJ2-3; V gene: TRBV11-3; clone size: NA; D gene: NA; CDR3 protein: CVSWSSTDTQYF; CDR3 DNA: TGTGTCAGCTGGTCTAGCACAGATACGCAGTATTTC
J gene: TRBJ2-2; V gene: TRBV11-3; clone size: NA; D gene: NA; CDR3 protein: CASTEQDGELFF; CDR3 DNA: TGTGCCAGCACCGAACAGGACGGGGAGCTGTTTTTT
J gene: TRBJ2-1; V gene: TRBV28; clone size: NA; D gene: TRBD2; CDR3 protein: CASSLYGRVSSHNEQFF; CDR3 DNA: TGTGCCAGCAGTTTATATGGGAGGGTTAGCAGCCACAATGAGCAGTTCTTC
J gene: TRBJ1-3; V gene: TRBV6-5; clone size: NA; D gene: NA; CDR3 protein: CASIYPAKGSQGIYF; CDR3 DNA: TGTGCCAGCATTTACCCGGCGAAGGGAAGTCAGGGAATATATTTT
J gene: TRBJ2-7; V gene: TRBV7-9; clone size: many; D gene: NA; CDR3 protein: CASSPWGGGKTYEQYF; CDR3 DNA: TGTGCCAGCAGCCCCTGGGGTGGCGGGAAAACCTACGAGCAGTACTTC
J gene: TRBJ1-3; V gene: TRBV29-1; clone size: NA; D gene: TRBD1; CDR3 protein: CRALDRTGNTIYF; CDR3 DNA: TGCAGAGCACTGGACAGGACTGGAAACACCATATATTTT
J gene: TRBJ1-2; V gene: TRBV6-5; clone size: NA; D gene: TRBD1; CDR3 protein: CASTGGTMMNYCYTF; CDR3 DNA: TGTGCCAGCACAGGGGGGACGATGATGAACTATTGCTACACCTTC
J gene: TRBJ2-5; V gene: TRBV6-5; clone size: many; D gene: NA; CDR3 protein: CASSNGLFQETQYF; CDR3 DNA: TGTGCCAGCAGTAACGGACTGTTCCAAGAGACCCAGTACTTC
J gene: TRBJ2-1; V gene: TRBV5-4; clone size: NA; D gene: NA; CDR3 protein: CVNSQGDNEQFF; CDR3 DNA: TGTGTCAACAGCCAAGGGGACAATGAACAGTTCTTC
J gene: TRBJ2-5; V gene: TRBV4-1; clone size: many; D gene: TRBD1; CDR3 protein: CASSYSGTAETQYF; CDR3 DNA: TGCGCCAGCAGCTACTCCGGGACAGCAGAGACCCAGTACTTC
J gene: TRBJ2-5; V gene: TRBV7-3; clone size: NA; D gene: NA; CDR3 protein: CASSPGFHQTGRHETQYF; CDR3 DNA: TGTGCCAGCAGCCCAGGTTTCCACCAGACAGGGAGGCACGAGACCCAGTACTTC
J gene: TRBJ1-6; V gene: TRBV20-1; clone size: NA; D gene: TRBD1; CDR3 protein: CSANGTGNNSPLHF; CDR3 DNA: TGCAGTGCTAACGGGACAGGGAATAATTCACCCCTCCACTTT
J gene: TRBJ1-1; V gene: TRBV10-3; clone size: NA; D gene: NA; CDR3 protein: CATQEMNTEAFF; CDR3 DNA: TGCGCCACACAGGAGATGAACACTGAAGCTTTCTTT
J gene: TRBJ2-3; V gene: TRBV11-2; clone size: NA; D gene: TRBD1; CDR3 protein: CASRKGQGSATQYF; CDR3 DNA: TGTGCCAGTAGAAAAGGACAGGGTTCAGCTACTCAGTATTTT
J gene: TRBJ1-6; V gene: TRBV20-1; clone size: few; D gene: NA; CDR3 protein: CSAIEIPGSVRPLHF; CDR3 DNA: TGCAGTGCTATAGAGATTCCGGGCTCCGTGCGACCCCTCCACTTT
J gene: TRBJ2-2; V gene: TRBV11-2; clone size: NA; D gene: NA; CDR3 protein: CASSLDRFSGELLF; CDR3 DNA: TGTGCCAGCAGCTTAGACCGCTTTTCCGGGGAGCTGTTATTT
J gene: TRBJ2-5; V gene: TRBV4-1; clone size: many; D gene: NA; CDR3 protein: CASSRAGTDAKETQYF; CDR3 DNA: TGCGCCAGCAGCCGAGCCGGGACGGACGCCAAAGAGACCCAGTACTTC
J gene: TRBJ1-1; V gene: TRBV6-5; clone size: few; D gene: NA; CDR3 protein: CASSYSVGGEAFF; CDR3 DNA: TGTGCCAGCAGTTACTCGGTCGGAGGTGAAGCTTTCTTT
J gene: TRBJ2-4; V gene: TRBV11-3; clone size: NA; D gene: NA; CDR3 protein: CASSRGSGKNIQYF; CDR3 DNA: TGTGCCAGCAGCCGAGGGTCGGGCAAAAACATTCAGTATTTC
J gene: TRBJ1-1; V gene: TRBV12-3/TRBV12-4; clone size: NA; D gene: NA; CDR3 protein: CANSRRNTEAFF; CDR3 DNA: TGTGCCAACAGTAGGAGGAACACTGAGGCTTTCTTC
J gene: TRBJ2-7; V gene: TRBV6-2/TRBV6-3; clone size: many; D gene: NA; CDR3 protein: CASSKGLTQYEQYF; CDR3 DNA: TGTGCCAGCAGTAAAGGACTAACCCAGTACGAGCAGTACTTC
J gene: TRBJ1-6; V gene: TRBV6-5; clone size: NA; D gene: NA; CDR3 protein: CVSSLPNSSPLHF; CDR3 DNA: TGTGTCAGCAGTCTGCCAAACTCGTCACCCCTCCACTTT
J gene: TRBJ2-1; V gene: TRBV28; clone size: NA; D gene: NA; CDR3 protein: CASSLFGNGENEQFF; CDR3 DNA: TGTGCCAGCAGTTTGTTTGGTAACGGGGAAAATGAGCAGTTCTTC
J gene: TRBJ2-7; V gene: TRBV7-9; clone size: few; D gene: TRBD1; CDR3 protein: CASSASSAVGRDRLYF; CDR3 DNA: TGTGCCAGCAGCGCATCGTCAGCGGTAGGCCGGGACAGGCTTTACTTC
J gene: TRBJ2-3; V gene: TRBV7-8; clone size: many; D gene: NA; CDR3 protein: CASSLEQGGTDTQYF; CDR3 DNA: TGTGCCAGCAGCTTAGAACAGGGTGGCACAGATACGCAGTATTTT
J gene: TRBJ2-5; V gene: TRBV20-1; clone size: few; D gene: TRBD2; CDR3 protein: CSARDYVTSGLETQYF; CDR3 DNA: TGCAGTGCTAGAGATTACGTGACTAGCGGTTTAGAGACCCAGTACTTC
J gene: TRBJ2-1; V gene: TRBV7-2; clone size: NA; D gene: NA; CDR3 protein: CASSLDNRSAYNEQFF; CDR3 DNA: TGTGCCAGCAGCTTAGATAACAGGAGCGCCTACAATGAGCAGTTCTTC
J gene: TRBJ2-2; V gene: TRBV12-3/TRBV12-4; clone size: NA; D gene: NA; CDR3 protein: CVSSPSGLGDTGELFF; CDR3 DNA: TGTGTCAGCAGTCCCTCAGGGCTCGGTGACACCGGGGAGTTGTTTTTT
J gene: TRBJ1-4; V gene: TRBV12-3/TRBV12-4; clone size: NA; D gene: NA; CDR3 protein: CASSPGRFAGGFF; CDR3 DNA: TGTGCCAGCAGCCCCGGTCGGTTCGCCGGCGGGTTTTTT
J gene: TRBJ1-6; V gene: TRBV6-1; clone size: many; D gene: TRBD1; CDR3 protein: CASSGGQENSPLHF; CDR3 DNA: TGTGCCAGCAGTGGCGGACAGGAGAATTCACCCCTCCACTTT
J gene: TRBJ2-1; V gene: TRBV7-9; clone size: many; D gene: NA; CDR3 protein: CASSLPGLRPFF; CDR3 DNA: TGTGCCAGCAGCTTACCCGGACTTCGACCGTTCTTC
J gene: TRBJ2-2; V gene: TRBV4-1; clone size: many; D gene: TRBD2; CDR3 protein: CASSQERGGLTGELFF; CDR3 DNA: TGCGCCAGCAGCCAAGAGCGGGGGGGGCTTACCGGGGAGCTGTTTTTT
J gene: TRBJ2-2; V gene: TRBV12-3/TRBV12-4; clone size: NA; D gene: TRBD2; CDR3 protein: CVSSPPGLYTVELFF; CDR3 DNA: TGTGTCAGCAGCCCACCGGGACTATACACCGTGGAGCTGTTTTTT
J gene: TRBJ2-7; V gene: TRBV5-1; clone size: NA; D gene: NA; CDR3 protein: CARSPQGQTTLTYEQYF; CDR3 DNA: TGCGCCAGAAGCCCGCAAGGACAAACAACTTTGACCTACGAGCAGTACTTC
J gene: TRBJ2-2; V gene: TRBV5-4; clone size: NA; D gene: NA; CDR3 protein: CASRGYRSGELFF; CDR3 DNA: TGTGCCAGCAGAGGGTACAGGAGTGGGGAGCTGTTTTTT
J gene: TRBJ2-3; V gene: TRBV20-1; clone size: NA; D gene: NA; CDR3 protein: CSATRTETDTQYF; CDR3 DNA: TGCAGTGCTACCCGGACGGAGACAGATACGCAGTATTTT
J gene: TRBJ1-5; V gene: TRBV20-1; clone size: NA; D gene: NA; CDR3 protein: CSASLGLDSNLPQHF; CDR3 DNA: TGCAGTGCTAGCCTAGGACTGGATAGCAATCTGCCCCAGCATTTT
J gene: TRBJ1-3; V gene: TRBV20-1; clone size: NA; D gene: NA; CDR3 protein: CSAIQDLGRTIYF; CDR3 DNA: TGCAGTGCTATACAGGATCTTGGAAGAACCATATATTTT
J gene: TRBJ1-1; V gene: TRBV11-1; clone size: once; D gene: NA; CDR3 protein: CACSLSAGQTKAFF; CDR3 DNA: TGTGCCTGCAGCCTATCGGCGGGCCAGACTAAAGCTTTCTTT
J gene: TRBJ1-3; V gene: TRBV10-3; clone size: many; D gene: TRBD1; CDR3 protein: CAIAPGQGGAGNTIYF; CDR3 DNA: TGTGCCATCGCCCCGGGACAGGGTGGCGCTGGAAACACCATATATTTT
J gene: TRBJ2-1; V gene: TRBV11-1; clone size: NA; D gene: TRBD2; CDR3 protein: CASSMGLAGDEQFF; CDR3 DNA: TGTGCCAGCAGCATGGGACTAGCGGGAGACGAGCAGTTCTTC
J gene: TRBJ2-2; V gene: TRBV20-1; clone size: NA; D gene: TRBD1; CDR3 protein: CSAVKGQGNTGELFF; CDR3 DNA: TGCAGTGCGGTCAAGGGACAGGGGAACACCGGGGAGCTGTTTTTT
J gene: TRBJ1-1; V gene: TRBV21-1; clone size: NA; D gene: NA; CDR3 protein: CSSGKRESEAFF; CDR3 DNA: TGTTCCAGCGGCAAACGGGAATCTGAAGCTTTCTTT
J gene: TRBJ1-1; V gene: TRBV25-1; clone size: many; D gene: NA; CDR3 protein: CASSEEDKNTEAFF; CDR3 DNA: TGTGCCAGCAGTGAGGAGGACAAGAACACTGAAGCTTTCTTT
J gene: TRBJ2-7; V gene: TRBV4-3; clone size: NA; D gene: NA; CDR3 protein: CVSGPRPDGAYEQYF; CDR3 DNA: TGCGTCAGCGGTCCACGCCCGGACGGGGCCTACGAGCAGTACTTC
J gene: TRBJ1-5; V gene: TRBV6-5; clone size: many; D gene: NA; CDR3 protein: CASSYAGNNQPQHF; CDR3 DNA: TGTGCCAGCAGTTATGCCGGGAACAATCAGCCCCAGCATTTT
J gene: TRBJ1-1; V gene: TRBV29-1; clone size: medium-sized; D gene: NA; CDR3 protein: CSVAGAGAEAFF; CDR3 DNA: TGCAGCGTTGCGGGGGCGGGGGCTGAAGCTTTCTTT
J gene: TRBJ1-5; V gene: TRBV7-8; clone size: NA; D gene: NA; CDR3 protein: CASRSGQEYQPQHF; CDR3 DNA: TGTGCCAGCAGATCAGGACAAGAATACCAGCCCCAGCATTTT
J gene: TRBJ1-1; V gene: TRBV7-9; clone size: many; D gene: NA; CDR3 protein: CASSPRSENTEAFF; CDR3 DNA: TGTGCCAGCAGCCCTCGGTCGGAAAACACTGAAGCTTTCTTT
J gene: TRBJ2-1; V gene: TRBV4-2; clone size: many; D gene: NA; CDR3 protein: CASSQGRGRGAYNEQFF; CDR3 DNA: TGTGCCAGCAGCCAAGGTCGGGGGAGGGGGGCCTACAATGAGCAGTTCTTC
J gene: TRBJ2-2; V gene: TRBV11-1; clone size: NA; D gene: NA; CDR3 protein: CASSLGRRLNTWELFF; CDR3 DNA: TGTGCCAGCAGCTTAGGGAGGAGACTAAACACCTGGGAGCTGTTTTTT
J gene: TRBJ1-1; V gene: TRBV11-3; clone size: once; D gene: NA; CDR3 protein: CASSFGRGNTEAFF; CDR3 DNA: TGTGCCAGCAGCTTTGGGCGGGGAAACACTGAAGCTTTCTTT
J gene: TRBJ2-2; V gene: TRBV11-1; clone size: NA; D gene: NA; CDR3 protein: CASSSEDVNTRELFF; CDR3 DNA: TGTGCCAGCAGCTCCGAGGACGTCAACACCAGGGAGCTGTTTTTT